A selection of T cell receptor beta chains follows, all from one sample in a study of cytomegalovirus exposure and HLA in healthy donors. Sequenced by immunoSEQ multiplex PCR; TCRdb stores in-frame clones only, minus some. The table includes approximately 170,000 clones, 60% to 85% detected once. The sequenced sample consisted of PBMCs. The receptors shown here come from a woman between 18 and 29 years old in good health and CMV-seronegative. CDR3s include the opening cysteine and the closing phenylalanine or tryptophan. D genes are given only for firm matches. Expanded clones get a size class; other rows say once, few or many, or leave the size out.

v_call	d_call	clone_size	j_call	cdr3_nt	cdr3_aa
TRBV28	TRBD1	-	TRBJ1-6	TGTGCCAGCAGTTTACCCAAGGGACAGGGTGAGAATTCACCCCTCCACTTT	CASSLPKGQGENSPLHF
TRBV28	-	-	TRBJ1-5	TGTGCCAGCACAGTTATGCATCAGCCCCAGCATTTT	CASTVMHQPQHF
TRBV4-2	TRBD2	-	TRBJ2-2	TGTGCCAGCAGCAATCCCCCGGGACTAGCGGGGGACCCGAACACCGGGGAGCTGTTTTTT	CASSNPPGLAGDPNTGELFF
TRBV28	-	once	TRBJ2-7	TGTGCCAGCAGTCGACAACACCGGCCATTTCACGAGCAGTACTTC	CASSRQHRPFHEQYF
TRBV9	TRBD1	-	TRBJ1-6	TGTGCCAGCAGTCCGGGACAGGGTATTTCACCCCTCCACTTT	CASSPGQGISPLHF
TRBV19	-	once	TRBJ1-2	TGTGCCAGTAGTCGCCAGGGGTCTAACTATGGCTACACCTTC	CASSRQGSNYGYTF
TRBV25-1	-	once	TRBJ1-1	TGTGCCAGCAGTGACCAACTTCAGGGGGCTTTCTTT	CASSDQLQGAFF
TRBV7-9	TRBD1	once	TRBJ2-2	TGTGCCAGCAGCTCGCAGGGGGTGTATGCCGGGGAGCTGTTTTTT	CASSSQGVYAGELFF
TRBV6-5	-	-	TRBJ2-2	TGTGCCAGCAGTTACAGGACAGTTACCACCGGGGAGCTGTTTTTT	CASSYRTVTTGELFF
TRBV21-1	-	-	TRBJ2-3	TGTGCCAGCAGCAAAACGAGGGTTGGCACAGATACGCAGTATTTT	CASSKTRVGTDTQYF
TRBV29-1	-	-	TRBJ2-7	TGCAGCGTTGAAGAGAACAGAAACTACGAGCAGTACTTC	CSVEENRNYEQYF